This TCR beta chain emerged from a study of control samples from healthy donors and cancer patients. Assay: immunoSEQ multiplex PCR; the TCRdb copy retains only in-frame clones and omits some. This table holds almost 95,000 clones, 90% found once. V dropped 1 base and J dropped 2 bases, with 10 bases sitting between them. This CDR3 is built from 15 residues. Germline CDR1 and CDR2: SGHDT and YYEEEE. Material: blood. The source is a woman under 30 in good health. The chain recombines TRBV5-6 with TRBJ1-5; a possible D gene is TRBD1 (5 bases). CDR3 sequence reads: CASSLRQGGNQPQHF. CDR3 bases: TGTGCCAGCAGCTTGAGGCAGGGTGGCAATCAGCCCCAGCATTTT.